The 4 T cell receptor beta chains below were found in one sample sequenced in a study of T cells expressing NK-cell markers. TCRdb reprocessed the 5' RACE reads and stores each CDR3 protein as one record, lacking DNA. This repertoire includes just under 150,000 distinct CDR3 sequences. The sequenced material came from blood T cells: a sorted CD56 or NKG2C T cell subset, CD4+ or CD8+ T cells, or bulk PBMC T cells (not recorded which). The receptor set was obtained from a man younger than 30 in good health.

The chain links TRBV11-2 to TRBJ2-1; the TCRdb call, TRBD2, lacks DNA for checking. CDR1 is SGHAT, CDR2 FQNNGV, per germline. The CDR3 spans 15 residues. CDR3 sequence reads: CASTWGTSGNNEQFF.

The CDR3 loop is CASSYSEGGTEAFF. The V and J genes are TRBV6-5 and TRBJ1-1. In germline, CDR1 is MNHEY, CDR2 SVGAGI. There are 14 residues in the CDR3.

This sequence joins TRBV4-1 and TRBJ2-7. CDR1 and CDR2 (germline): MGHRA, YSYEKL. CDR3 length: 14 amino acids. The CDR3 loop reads CASSQDPVGNEQYF.

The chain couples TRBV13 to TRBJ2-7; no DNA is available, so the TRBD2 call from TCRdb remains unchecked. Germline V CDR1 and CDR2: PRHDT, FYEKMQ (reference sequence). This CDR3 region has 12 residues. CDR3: CASSSLPYEQYF.